These 17 T cell receptor beta chains were sequenced from one sample in a study of T cells in Graves' hyperthyroidism and ophthalmopathy. Researchers took RNA transcripts and amplified the TCR beta CDR3 regions from them. In the first-round RT-PCR of the TCR CDR3, the HTBI primer set was used. TCRdb re-called the multiplex PCR reads through MiXCR, storing one row per CDR3 protein. The sample holds around 600,000 distinct CDR3 sequences, roughly 16% seen once. The sequenced sample was blood. These TCRs come from a woman aged 40 to 50 with Graves' ophthalmopathy.

About this clonotype itself: A much larger clone differs by one base, so this may be a read error. The V call is TRBV3-1, the J call TRBJ2-1; the match to TRBD1 covers 8 bases. The germline V gene encodes CDR1 LGHDT and CDR2 YNNKEL (reference sequence). This CDR3 contains 14 residues. CDR3 protein: CAGSQNTGGNEQFF. The CDR3 DNA reads as TGTGCCGGCAGCCAAAATACAGGGGGCAATGAGCAGTTCTTC.

The chain combines TRBV10-2 with TRBJ2-1; 9 nucleotides line up with TRBD1. The J segment lost 5 bases and the V segment lost 6 bases, leaving 5 bases of the junction unmatched. This CDR3 comprises 14 residues. CDR1 and CDR2 (germline): WSHSY, SAAADI. DNA of the CDR3: TGCGCCAGCAGGGGGACAGGGAAGGACAATGAGCAGTTCTTC. Its translation is CASRGTGKDNEQFF.

This clonotype was detected ten times or more. The rearrangement links TRBV18 to TRBJ1-2; tentative D call: TRBD1 (6 bases). Germline CDR1 and CDR2: KGHSH and LQKENI. The ends were cut back, 3 bases at V and 7 bases at J, with 9 bases in the middle. The CDR3 covers 12 residues. Here the CDR3 DNA reads TGTGCCAGCTCACCCGACAGGCCTGGCTACACCTTC. Protein: CASSPDRPGYTF.

Many counts were recorded for this clonotype. This chain links TRBV12-3 or TRBV12-4 with TRBJ2-7, with TRBD2 identical over 8 bases. This CDR3 has 16 residues. V lost 6 bases to trimming and J lost 2 bases; unmatched junction nucleotides: 12. The CDR3 coding sequence is TGTGCCAGCAGCCCGGGGGGGGGGGCCGCTCCCTACGAGCAGTACTTC. Its protein product is CASSPGGGAAPYEQYF.

This clonotype showed up many times. This chain connects TRBV3-1 to TRBJ1-2; no definite D call. Trimming cost V 5 bases and J 3 bases, with 10 bases left between them. This CDR3 is 13 amino acids long. From germline, CDR1 is LGHDT and CDR2 YNNKEL (reference sequence). The CDR3 DNA sequence: TGTGCCAGCAGCGTCGGGGAGGACTATGGCTACACCTTC. The encoded protein is CASSVGEDYGYTF. The variable domain in full, completed from reference TRBV3-1 and TRBJ1-2, reads DTAVSQTPKYLVTQMGNDKSIKCEQNLGHDTMYWYKQDSKKFLKIMFSYNNKELIINETVPNRFSPKSPDKAHLNLHINSLELGDSAVYFCASSVGEDYGYTFGSGTRLTVV.

This clonotype has ten or more counts. The rearrangement joins TRBV12-3 or TRBV12-4 to TRBJ1-1, with 7 positions matching TRBD1. The CDR3 sequence is 14 residues long. Germline trimming cut 6 bases from V and 0 bases from J; bases unmatched to any gene: 4. CDR3 protein: CASRTGDLNTEAFF. The CDR3 DNA reads TGTGCCAGCAGAACAGGGGACCTGAACACTGAAGCTTTCTTT.

This clonotype was recorded once. A much larger clone sits a single nucleotide away, making a read error possible. The rearrangement joins TRBV11-3 to TRBJ2-3; 8 positions agree with TRBD1. The DNA end is a closer match to TRBJ1-5, so the J assignment may be wrong. There are 19 residues in the CDR3. Looked up from germline, CDR1 is SGHNT and CDR2 is YENEEA. CDR3 nucleotide sequence: TGTGCCAGCAGCCCTAATGGACGACAGGGGACATATGGGACAGATACGCAGCATTTT. It is translated as CASSPNGRQGTYGTDTQHF.

This clonotype was observed a few times. The chain couples TRBV18 to TRBJ2-1; the D gene is possibly TRBD2 (6 bases). CDR1 and CDR2 from the germline V gene are KGHSH and LQKENI. Deletions cut 3 bases from V and 8 bases from J, with 14 bases between. This CDR3 is 14 amino acids long. CDR3 protein: CASSPSTSRDEQFF. CDR3 DNA: TGTGCCAGCTCACCTTCAACTAGCCGGGATGAGCAGTTCTTC.

The sample holds many counts of this clonotype. This rearrangement joins TRBV20-1 to TRBJ2-1; D may match TRBD1 or TRBD2 (5 bases each). Germline CDR1 reads DFQATT; CDR2 reads SNEGSKA (reference sequence). V was clipped by 4 bases and J by 6 bases, with 16 bases between them. This CDR3 contains 14 residues. In DNA form, the CDR3 reads TGCAGTGCTAAGCTGGGGACGACCATCAATGAGCAGTTCTTC. It specifies CSAKLGTTINEQFF.

This clonotype was counted ten times or more. This chain links TRBV9 with TRBJ2-7; 9 bases agree with TRBD1. CDR1 SGDLS and CDR2 YYNGEE come from the germline V gene. This CDR3 comprises 14 residues. The V gene end was trimmed by 3 bases and the J gene end by 5 bases; junction bases not matched to a gene: 6. CDR3 in DNA: TGTGCCAGCAGCGGTCACAGGGGGCGGAACGAGCAGTACTTC. Translating it yields CASSGHRGRNEQYF.

This clonotype was found a few times. The gene calls are TRBV7-2 and TRBJ2-7; no clear D. This CDR3 region has 14 residues. Germline V gene data show CDR1 as SGHTA and CDR2 as FQGNSA. Trimming took off 5 bases at V and 0 bases at J, with 11 bases between the two ends. The CDR3 sequence: CASSAEVGSYEQYF. The CDR3 nucleotides read TGTGCCAGCAGCGCTGAGGTCGGCTCCTACGAGCAGTACTTC. The full variable domain, in which reference TRBV7-2 and TRBJ2-7 provide the parts outside the CDR3, is GAGVSQSPSNKVTEKGKDVELRCDPISGHTALYWYRQSLGQGLEFLIYFQGNSAPDKSGLPSDRFSAERTGGSVSTLTIQRTQQEDSAVYLCASSAEVGSYEQYFGPGTRLTVT.

This clonotype was observed at least ten times. The chain is built from TRBV12-3 or TRBV12-4 and TRBJ1-1, with D tentatively TRBD1 (6 bases). This CDR3 comprises 15 residues. The ends were cut back, 7 bases at V and 1 base at J, with 16 bases in the middle. CDR3: CASTLSSGQNTEAFF. In nucleotides, the CDR3 is TGTGCCAGCACTCTATCCTCGGGACAGAACACTGAAGCTTTCTTT.

This clonotype was recorded once. The chain couples TRBV13 to TRBJ2-1; D ambiguous. Trimming shortened V by 5 bases and J by 5 bases, and 13 bases separated the two germline ends. This CDR3 contains 14 residues. The V gene's germline CDR1 is PRHDT and CDR2 FYEKMQ (reference sequence). For the CDR3, the DNA is TGTGCCAGCAGCCTCGGTCGGCCAAACAATGAGCAGTTCTTC. This codes for CASSLGRPNNEQFF.

V is TRBV20-1 and J is TRBJ1-2; the match to TRBD1 covers 9 bases. The CDR3 is 15 amino acids. CDR1 and CDR2 (germline): DFQATT, SNEGSKA (reference sequence). J was trimmed by 4 bases and V by 2 bases; bases with no gene match: 8. The CDR3 region has the DNA TGCAGTGCTAGATTTCCGGGACAGGGAGGCTATGGCTACACCTTC. Amino acids: CSARFPGQGGYGYTF.

At least ten counts were recorded for this clonotype. The chain links TRBV30 to TRBJ2-5, with 10 bases aligning to TRBD2. Trimming at V came to 2 bases and at J to 2 bases, leaving 11 bases not matched to a gene. This CDR3 spans 17 amino acids. In germline, CDR1 is GTSNPN, CDR2 SVGIG (reference sequence). The CDR3 nucleotides read TGTGCCTGGAGTACCCTGGATAGCGGGGGGTTACAAGAGACCCAGTACTTC. Encoded protein: CAWSTLDSGGLQETQYF.

This clonotype was found a few times. V is TRBV2 and J is TRBJ1-2; unclear D gene. CDR3 length equals 13 residues. The germline gives CDR1 SNHLY, CDR2 FYNNEI. Trimming shortened V by 8 bases and J by 5 bases, and 15 bases separated the two germline ends. The CDR3 DNA reads as TGTGCCAGCCACGGAGGGATTGGATATGGCTACACCTTC. The encoded protein is CASHGGIGYGYTF.

This clonotype was counted at least ten times. J is TRBJ1-2 and V is TRBV20-1; D is ambiguous. The CDR3 is 14 amino acids. Trimming pared 0 bases from V and 2 bases from J, leaving 10 bases between. CDR1 and CDR2 (germline): DFQATT, SNEGSKA (reference sequence). The CDR3 sequence is CSARDLVSNYGYTF. Written as DNA, the CDR3 is TGCAGTGCTAGAGATCTCGTCAGCAACTATGGCTACACCTTC.